Presented here are 30 T cell receptor beta chains from one specimen sequenced in a study of T-cell reconstitution after alpha-beta-depleted transplantation in children. Findings and caveats of the study: Once a year had passed after transplant, T-cell counts and diversity came mostly from newly produced T cells.

TCRbeta library construction was performed incorporating unique molecular identifiers. MiXCR was run by TCRdb on the PCR reads, yielding one entry per CDR3 protein. The profile shows hundreds of thousands of distinct CDR3 sequences, around 7.1% of them singletons. Their recognized antigens are unknown. Specimen: peripheral blood, collected 360 days after TCRalphabeta/CD19-depleted stem cell transplant. The source of these receptors is a female patient under 10 years old who had a stem cell transplant for Fanconi anemia, so the T cells may come from the graft donor.

The chain combines TRBV29-1 with TRBJ1-2, with 9 bases that match TRBD1. CDR1 SQVTM and CDR2 ANQGSEA come from the germline V gene. J gave up 5 bases and V 8 bases, and 15 bases lay outside the gene matches. This CDR3 comprises 15 residues. CDR3 amino acids: CSLKSGTGREYGYTF. The CDR3 DNA follows: TGCAGCCTGAAGTCCGGGACAGGGAGGGAGTATGGCTACACCTTC.

This clonotype was counted only a few times. As DNA, the CDR3 is TGTGCCAGCAGCCAAGAACGACTAGCGGGCTACGAGCAGTACTTC. Translating gives CASSQERLAGYEQYF. This sequence joins TRBV14 and TRBJ2-7, with 10 nucleotides matching TRBD2. Trimming took 0 bases from V and 3 from J; bases not matched to a gene: 2. Germline CDR1 is SGHDN and CDR2 is FVKESK. The CDR3 extends over 15 amino acids.

This clonotype has more than one count but fewer than ten. The rearrangement joins TRBV13 to TRBJ1-1; D remains unclear. The germline gives CDR1 PRHDT, CDR2 FYEKMQ (reference sequence). The CDR3 is made up of 15 amino acids. Trimming took 6 bases from V and 4 from J, leaving 18 bases between them. The CDR3 DNA is TGTGCCAGCAGAACTCCTCGGGGAGGGCCCACTGAAGCTTTCTTT. It yields the protein CASRTPRGGPTEAFF.

At least ten counts were recorded for this clonotype. The rearrangement links TRBV12-3 or TRBV12-4 to TRBJ2-3; the D gene is possibly TRBD1 (5 bases). The V end lost 3 bases, the J end lost 5 bases, and 12 bases lay between the germline ends. CDR3 size: 14 residues. CDR3 sequence reads: CASSFAAGKDTQYF. CDR3 nucleotide sequence: TGTGCCAGCAGTTTTGCGGCAGGGAAAGATACGCAGTATTTT.

In its sample, this clonotype was seen many times. This chain uses TRBV5-1 with TRBJ1-2; a weak D match, TRBD1 (5 bases). The CDR3 is 16 residues long. The V and J ends lost 4 bases and 5 bases respectively, with 21 bases between them. The germline V gene encodes CDR1 SGHRS and CDR2 YFSETQ. CDR3: CASSRLRGREAYGYTF. The CDR3 nucleotides are TGCGCCAGCAGCCGCTTGAGGGGCAGGGAGGCATATGGCTACACCTTC.

The chain carries TRBV19 and TRBJ1-5, with D perhaps matching TRBD1 (5 bases). Germline V gene lookup returns CDR1 LNHDA and CDR2 SQIVND (reference sequence). Trimming pared 6 bases from V and 3 bases from J, leaving 18 bases between. The length of the CDR3 is 16 residues. The CDR3 is CASRRGERGPNQPQHF. For the CDR3, the DNA is TGTGCCAGTAGACGGGGGGAGAGGGGACCCAATCAGCCCCAGCATTTT. Looking up the rest from reference TRBV19 and TRBJ1-5 gives the full variable domain: DGGITQSPKYLFRKEGQNVTLSCEQNLNHDAMYWYRQDPGQGLRLIYYSQIVNDFQKGDIAEGYSVSREKKESFPLTVTSAQKNPTAFYLCASRRGERGPNQPQHFGDGTRLSIL.

This clonotype was counted only a few times. The chain uses TRBV7-3 and TRBJ2-2; 7 nucleotides match TRBD2. Germline V gene lookup returns CDR1 SGHTA and CDR2 FQGTGA. The CDR3 has 16 amino acids. Germline trimming cut 1 base from V and 5 bases from J; bases unmatched to any gene: 7. CDR3 DNA: TGTGCCAGCAGCTTAAGTTCCGGACTAGTAACCGGGGAGCTGTTTTTT. The encoded protein is CASSLSSGLVTGELFF.

As for this clonotype: This CDR3 is missing its conserved last phenylalanine or tryptophan, likely due to a read error. The chain recombines TRBV5-6 with TRBJ2-1; D is unresolved. Germline CDR1 is SGHDT and CDR2 is YYEEEE. This CDR3 contains 11 residues. V lost 4 bases to trimming and J lost 4 bases, with 3 bases between them. CDR3 bases: TGTGCCAGCAGCCTGTACAATGAGCAGTTCCTC. Protein sequence: CASSLYNEQFL.

This clonotype was recorded many times. This sequence joins TRBV12-3 or TRBV12-4 and TRBJ2-1, with a possible D match to TRBD1 (6 bases). CDR3 size: 17 residues. V was cut by 5 bases and J by 0 bases, with 17 bases left in between. The CDR3 reads CASSHYRTGPSYNEQFF. CDR3 DNA sequence: TGTGCCAGCAGTCACTACAGAACAGGGCCCTCCTACAATGAGCAGTTCTTC.

The rearrangement joins TRBV11-2 to TRBJ1-4; D remains ambiguous. Germline V lookup: CDR1 SGHAT, CDR2 FQNNGV. The CDR3 sequence is 14 residues long. The V and J ends lost 5 bases and 10 bases respectively, with 17 bases between them. Here the CDR3 reads CASSRYAWTGKLFF. CDR3 in DNA: TGTGCCAGCAGCCGGTATGCTTGGACTGGAAAACTGTTTTTT.

This clonotype was recorded a few times. The chain recombines TRBV6-5 with TRBJ2-1; D is ambiguous. The CDR3 totals 14 residues. The V end was cut by 4 bases, the J end by 7 bases, with 14 bases between. Germline V lookup: CDR1 MNHEY, CDR2 SVGAGI. CDR3 loop: CASSSDRGRNEQFF. CDR3 in DNA: TGTGCCAGCAGTTCTGATAGAGGTAGGAATGAGCAGTTCTTC.

CDR3 region: CATSRQGVNTEAFF. For the CDR3, the DNA is TGTGCCACCAGTCGACAGGGGGTTAACACTGAAGCTTTCTTT. The chain is built from TRBV24-1 and TRBJ1-1; 9 bases fit TRBD1. V shed 6 bases and J 2 bases; nucleotides not matched to a gene: 3. The CDR3 runs to 14 residues. CDR1 and CDR2 (germline): KGHDR, SFDVKD.

This clonotype was seen repeatedly, ten times or more. V usage is TRBV28 and J usage is TRBJ1-1; D is ambiguous. The germline gives CDR1 MDHEN, CDR2 SYDVKM. The CDR3 spans 12 residues. The germline V and J ends were trimmed by 8 bases and 0 bases, with 7 bases remaining between them. The chain's CDR3 is CASRTVNTEAFF. The CDR3 coding sequence is TGTGCCAGCCGTACCGTGAACACTGAAGCTTTCTTT. Drawing the rest from reference TRBV28 and TRBJ1-1, the complete variable domain is DVKVTQSSRYLVKRTGEKVFLECVQDMDHENMFWYRQDPGLGLRLIYFSYDVKMKEKGDIPEGYSVSREKKERFSLILESASTNQTSMYLCASRTVNTEAFFGQGTRLTVV.

The CDR3 protein is CASSEGAGPTDTQYF. Here the CDR3 DNA reads TGTGCCAGCAGTGAAGGGGCGGGACCCACAGATACGCAGTATTTT. The rearrangement links TRBV2 to TRBJ2-3, with D tentatively TRBD2 (6 bases). The CDR3 is made up of 15 amino acids. Germline lookup yields CDR1 SNHLY and CDR2 FYNNEI. Trimming took off 1 base at V and 2 bases at J, with 10 bases between the two ends.

This clonotype was counted many times. The rearrangement links TRBV24-1 to TRBJ2-2; tentatively, D is TRBD2 (7 bases). CDR1 and CDR2 from the germline V gene are KGHDR and SFDVKD. The CDR3 spans 16 residues. V dropped 4 bases and J dropped 4 bases, with 15 bases sitting between them. CDR3 nucleotides: TGTGCCACCAGTGACTCTGACAGGACTAGCACCGGGGAGCTGTTTTTT. This sequence encodes CATSDSDRTSTGELFF.

This clonotype was seen only a few times. The chain joins TRBV11-2 to TRBJ2-3, with TRBD2 matching 9 bases. Germline V lookup: CDR1 SGHAT, CDR2 FQNNGV. This CDR3 is 15 amino acids long. After removal of 6 bases from V and 2 bases from J, the junction contained 6 bases not matched to a gene. The DNA for the CDR3 is TGTGCCAGCAGACGTAGCGGGGGAAACACAGATACGCAGTATTTT. Translated, it gives CASRRSGGNTDTQYF.

This clonotype showed up many times. The J gene is TRBJ2-7, the V gene TRBV6-1, with 7 bases that match TRBD1. The trim removed 6 bases at V and 0 bases at J, leaving 8 bases unmatched. The CDR3 sequence is 15 residues long. Germline assignment: CDR1 MNHNS and CDR2 SASEGT. The CDR3 is CASRFPRDSSYEQYF. In DNA, the CDR3 is TGTGCCAGCAGATTTCCTCGGGACAGCTCCTACGAGCAGTACTTC.

In this sample, this clonotype turned up many times. The chain employs TRBV5-1 and TRBJ2-7; D ambiguous. The length of the CDR3 is 13 residues. Germline loops: CDR1 SGHRS, CDR2 YFSETQ. Trimming left V 4 bases short and J 5 bases short, with 13 bases between. In nucleotides, the CDR3 is TGCGCCAGCAGCCGGGTTGGGGTTGACGAGCAGTACTTC. Protein sequence: CASSRVGVDEQYF.

This clonotype was counted only a few times. The V gene is TRBV5-1, the J gene TRBJ2-7; 12 bases map to TRBD2. This CDR3 region has 14 residues. Germline loops: CDR1 SGHRS, CDR2 YFSETQ. With 5 bases clipped from V and 2 bases from J, the junction kept 2 bases outside the gene matches. This CDR3 reads CASRGTSGPYEQYF. CDR3 DNA sequence: TGCGCCAGCAGGGGGACTAGCGGGCCCTACGAGCAGTACTTC.

The gene calls are TRBV2 and TRBJ1-5; D uncertain. This CDR3 comprises 15 residues. Per germline, CDR1 SNHLY and CDR2 FYNNEI. Trimming removed 0 bases from V and 3 bases from J, with 9 bases in between. CDR3 protein: CASSEAPGYNQPQHF. The CDR3 DNA reads TGTGCCAGCAGTGAAGCGCCGGGCTACAATCAGCCCCAGCATTTT.

The chain's CDR3 is CASSLVGSGYGYTF. The CDR3, as DNA: TGTGCCAGCAGCTTGGTGGGTAGTGGCTATGGCTACACCTTC. V gene TRBV5-4 combines with J gene TRBJ1-2; D not certain. Germline V gene sequence: CDR1 SGHNT, CDR2 YYREEE (reference sequence). CDR3 length: 14 residues. The germline V and J ends were trimmed by 0 bases and 4 bases, with 10 bases remaining between them. The variable domain in full, with the rest retrieved from reference TRBV5-4 and TRBJ1-2, is ETGVTQSPTHLIKTRGQQVTLRCSSQSGHNTVSWYQQALGQGPQFIFQYYREEENGRGNFPPRFSGLQFPNYSSELNVNALELDDSALYLCASSLVGSGYGYTFGSGTRLTVV.

The sample holds a few counts of this clonotype. The V and J genes are TRBV11-3 and TRBJ1-2; D unclear. The germline V and J ends were trimmed by 1 base and 3 bases, with 6 bases remaining between them. CDR1 is SGHNT and CDR2 is YENEEA in the germline V gene. The CDR3 is 13 residues long. The CDR3, as DNA: TGTGCCAGCAGCTTAGCACAATACTATGGCTACACCTTC. Its protein product is CASSLAQYYGYTF.

The table lists this clonotype with many counts. V is TRBV4-1 and J is TRBJ2-2; the D gene is possibly TRBD1 (5 bases). Per germline, CDR1 MGHRA and CDR2 YSYEKL. Trimming removed 3 bases at V and 4 bases at J, with 9 bases between. The CDR3 spans 14 residues. The CDR3: CASSQGPSTGELFF. DNA for the CDR3: TGCGCCAGCAGCCAGGGGCCGTCCACCGGGGAGCTGTTTTTT.

This clonotype was recorded a few times. This CDR3 reads CASSFGLAGGEETQYF. The CDR3 region has the DNA TGTGCCAGCAGCTTCGGACTAGCGGGGGGGGAAGAGACCCAGTACTTC. The chain couples TRBV7-7 to TRBJ2-5, with 15 bases lining up with TRBD2. This CDR3 contains 16 residues. Trimming removed 3 bases from V and 3 bases from J; junction bases left unmatched: 2. Germline V gene data show CDR1 as SSHAT and CDR2 as FNYEAQ (reference sequence).

Many counts were recorded for this clonotype. The chain links TRBV18 to TRBJ1-1; 7 nucleotides line up with TRBD1. Germline values: CDR1 KGHSH, CDR2 LQKENI. The CDR3 covers 14 residues. Trimming took 5 bases from V and 10 from J; bases not matched to a gene: 13. CDR3 DNA sequence: TGTGCCAGCTCAACAACGACAGGGTCCCAGGGAGCTTTCTTT. The encoded protein is CASSTTTGSQGAFF.

Worth noting for this clonotype: Possible read error: a much larger clone is one base away. The gene calls are TRBV2 and TRBJ2-1; TRBD1 matches 11 bases. Germline CDR1 SNHLY, CDR2 FYNNEI. The CDR3 sequence is 15 residues long. The ends lost 6 bases at V and 8 bases at J; junction bases unmatched: 9. The CDR3 DNA sequence: TGTGCCAGCAGCACCCTGGGACAGGGGGTTGATGAGCAGTTCTTC. It translates to CASSTLGQGVDEQFF.

In this sample, this clonotype turned up many times. The genes are TRBV7-9 and TRBJ2-2, with 9 nucleotides matching TRBD1. V gave up 1 base and J gave up 3 bases; unmatched junction bases: 12. Germline-derived CDR1 and CDR2 are SEHNR and FQNEAQ (reference sequence). The CDR3 is 19 amino acids. This CDR3 is CASSLVGDRDRDYTGELFF. The CDR3 coding sequence is TGTGCCAGCAGCTTAGTAGGGGACCGGGACAGGGATTACACCGGGGAGCTGTTTTTT.

J is TRBJ1-2 and V is TRBV6-1; TRBD1 might be the D (6 bases). This CDR3 has 15 amino acids. V shed 4 bases and J shed 5 bases, with 17 bases lying between them. The germline gives CDR1 MNHNS, CDR2 SASEGT. The chain's CDR3 is CASSVFRGPSYGYTF. The CDR3 coding sequence is TGTGCCAGCAGTGTATTTCGGGGGCCCAGTTATGGCTACACCTTC.

The chain joins TRBV29-1 to TRBJ2-1, with 9 bases identical to TRBD2. Trimming removed 6 bases from V and 16 bases from J; junction bases left unmatched: 10. The CDR3 is made up of 11 amino acids. CDR1 is SQVTM and CDR2 is ANQGSEA in the germline V gene. DNA of the CDR3: TGCAGCGTCTTAGCGGGGGTCTACAATTTCTTC. Its protein is CSVLAGVYNFF.

V is TRBV2 and J is TRBJ2-5; 8 bases are a match to TRBD1. Germline V gives CDR1 SNHLY, CDR2 FYNNEI. V gave up 6 bases and J gave up 2 bases; unmatched junction bases: 8. The CDR3 runs to 15 residues. The CDR3 sequence: CASRMGDRFQETQYF. The CDR3, as DNA: TGTGCCAGCAGGATGGGGGACAGGTTTCAAGAGACCCAGTACTTC. The full variable domain, completed using reference TRBV2 and TRBJ2-5, is EPEVTQTPSHQVTQMGQEVILRCVPISNHLYFYWYRQILGQKVEFLVSFYNNEISEKSEIFDDQFSVERPDGSNFTLKIRSTKLEDSAMYFCASRMGDRFQETQYFGPGTRLLVL.